This T cell receptor beta chain is from a study of blood T cell repertoires in COVID-19. In germline, CDR1 is MNHEY, CDR2 SVGAGI. This CDR3 is built from 15 residues. The V gene end was trimmed by 7 bases and the J gene end by 4 bases; junction bases not matched to a gene: 8. Sequencing used immunoSEQ multiplex PCR; TCRdb keeps in-frame clones, though not all of them. The sample yields about 390,000 clones, around 87% seen once. The source material was PBMCs or T cells enriched from blood (not recorded which). This rearrangement joins TRBV6-5 to TRBJ2-5; 11 bases align to TRBD2. The sequence came from a woman between 45 and 60 years old who had recovered from COVID-19. CDR3 region: CASKIAGGPVETQYF. The CDR3 DNA reads as TGTGCCAGCAAAATAGCGGGGGGGCCTGTAGAGACCCAGTACTTC.